Following are 10 T cell receptor beta chains from one sample sequenced in a study of vaccination effects on CD4 cells after COVID-19. Antigens of these TCRs are unknown. Sequencing was preceded by expansion of antigen-specific CD4+ T cells with viral peptide pools in the ViraFEST assay. It was after approximately 11 days of culture that CD4+ T cells were isolated. The person's infection with SARS-CoV-2, confirmed by PCR, took place between March and December 2020. Clones were read by immunoSEQ multiplex PCR, and TCRdb kept only the in-frame ones, dropping some. This sample yields around 40,000 clones, of which approximately 73% are seen a single time; roughly 30% belongs to the top ten. The material was CD4+ T cells from PBMCs cultured with a peptide pool, obtained before COVID-19 vaccination. Receptors originate from a human donor who had a prior SARS-CoV-2 infection.

The V and J genes are TRBV5-6 and TRBJ1-6; D is unresolved. Germline lookup yields CDR1 SGHDT and CDR2 YYEEEE. Trimming shortened V by 0 bases and J by 5 bases, and 6 bases separated the two germline ends. The CDR3 is 14 amino acids. CDR3 sequence (DNA): TGTGCCAGCAGCTTGGGCAGACATAATTCACCCCTCCACTTT. Translation: CASSLGRHNSPLHF.

The V gene is TRBV7-2, the J gene TRBJ2-1; D remains unclear. Germline CDR1 SGHTA, CDR2 FQGNSA. The CDR3 is made up of 12 amino acids. Deletions cut 5 bases from V and 3 bases from J, with 5 bases between. The CDR3 protein is CASSKYYNEQFF. The DNA of the CDR3 is TGTGCCAGCAGCAAGTACTACAATGAGCAGTTCTTC.

This clone was found once. The chain couples TRBV18 to TRBJ1-4; D might be TRBD1 (6 bases). Germline CDR1 reads KGHSH; CDR2 reads LQKENI. The CDR3 spans 15 residues. Between the trimmed V and J ends, which lost 4 bases and 6 bases, there was a span of 15 bases. As DNA, the CDR3 is TGTGCCAGCTCACAGGGACAAGCGAGTTATGAAAAACTGTTTTTT. Its translation is CASSQGQASYEKLFF.

The chain combines TRBV2 with TRBJ2-7; D uncertain. The V end lost 3 bases, the J end lost 6 bases, and 12 bases lay between the germline ends. This CDR3 has 13 amino acids. Germline CDR1 reads SNHLY; CDR2 reads FYNNEI. CDR3 sequence: CASSDHNRAEQYF. The DNA of the CDR3 is TGTGCCAGCAGTGACCACAATCGGGCCGAGCAGTACTTC.

The CDR3 DNA follows: TGTGCCAGCAGCTTCAACCGATTATCGGGGGGAAACACCATATATTTT. Encoded protein: CASSFNRLSGGNTIYF. The rearrangement joins TRBV7-8 to TRBJ1-3; D not resolved. Germline lookup yields CDR1 SGHVS and CDR2 FQNEAQ. Trimming left V 3 bases short and J 4 bases short, with 16 bases between. The CDR3 loop spans 16 amino acids.

The chain employs TRBV28 and TRBJ2-3; D is uncertain. The CDR3 loop spans 13 amino acids. Germline CDR1 MDHEN, CDR2 SYDVKM. V lost 5 bases, J lost 4 bases, and 10 bases lay in between. The CDR3 region has the DNA TGTGCCAGCAGTCCCAGGAGCCCAGATACGCAGTATTTT. Encoded protein: CASSPRSPDTQYF.

CDR3 nucleotide sequence: TGTGCCAGCAGCTTTGCCGGGGCGACCCCCTACGAGCAGTACTTC. Translated, it gives CASSFAGATPYEQYF. This chain links TRBV7-6 with TRBJ2-7, with D perhaps matching TRBD1 or TRBD2 (5 bases each). V was trimmed by 3 bases and J by 2 bases, leaving 14 bases between them. Germline CDR1 reads SGHVS; CDR2 reads FNYEAQ. The CDR3 loop spans 15 amino acids. Full variable domain (missing parts from reference TRBV7-6 and TRBJ2-7): GAGVSQSPRYKVTKRGQDVALRCDPISGHVSLYWYRQALGQGPEFLTYFNYEAQQDKSGLPNDRFSAERPEGSISTLTIQRTEQRDSAMYRCASSFAGATPYEQYFGPGTRLTVT.

The chain recombines TRBV4-1 with TRBJ2-5; D unresolved. There are 14 residues in the CDR3. CDR1 MGHRA and CDR2 YSYEKL come from the germline V gene. V lost 0 bases to trimming and J lost 8 bases, with 13 bases between them. For the CDR3, the DNA is TGCGCCAGCAGCCAAGAATTCCTCGTTCGAACCCAGTACTTC. Protein product: CASSQEFLVRTQYF.

CDR3 sequence reads: CASSPQGLPDNEQFF. CDR3 bases: TGTGCCAGCAGCCCCCAGGGACTACCCGACAATGAGCAGTTCTTC. The V and J genes are TRBV11-3 and TRBJ2-1; 7 nucleotides match TRBD2. This CDR3 is built from 15 residues. Germline CDR1 is SGHNT and CDR2 is YENEEA. V dropped 5 bases and J dropped 5; count of bases not matched to a gene: 9.

The V and J genes are TRBV5-4 and TRBJ2-3, with TRBD2 identical over 10 bases. Germline V lookup: CDR1 SGHNT, CDR2 YYREEE (reference sequence). J lost 0 bases, V lost 4 bases, and 14 bases had no gene match. This CDR3 is 19 amino acids long. The CDR3 sequence is CASSRGPSGSDTSTDTQYF. The DNA of the CDR3 is TGTGCCAGCAGCAGGGGGCCTAGCGGGAGCGACACTAGCACAGATACGCAGTATTTT.